The rows below give T cell receptor beta chains drawn from one sample of a study of blood T cell repertoires in COVID-19. This table comes from immunoSEQ multiplex PCR, and its TCRdb copy is limited to in-frame clones, with some not included. The sample has 350,000 or so clones, roughly 89% seen once; the top ten hold about 6.8%. Sequencing input: peripheral blood. These receptors were collected from a man in his late teens or twenties with active or convalescent COVID-19. Each CDR3 is given without its conserved first and last residue. The order of the fields is V gene, J gene, CDR3 protein.

TRBV21-1	TRBJ1-3	ASSKGIPSSRDTIY
TRBV18	TRBJ2-3	ASSRQGLTDTQY
TRBV5-1	TRBJ2-5	ASSFGLAGGQETQY
TRBV12-3/TRBV12-4	TRBJ2-1	ASTKSRQGEQF
TRBV3-1/TRBV3-2	TRBJ1-5	ASSLRSLGQGNQPQH
TRBV7-2	TRBJ1-2	ASSLLGAYYGYT
TRBV21-1	TRBJ2-2	ASSKELASNTGELF
TRBV3-1/TRBV3-2	TRBJ2-3	ASSQDGLAGGFTSTDTQY
TRBV9	TRBJ1-6	ASSVWAEDSPLH
TRBV6-2/TRBV6-3	TRBJ2-7	ASSSRLVRGRGNEQY
TRBV4-3	TRBJ2-1	ASSQDFLAGYNEQF
TRBV4-2	TRBJ1-1	ASSQGGQGAGNTEAF
TRBV9	TRBJ2-3	ASRSERGGPTDTQY
TRBV14	TRBJ2-3	ASSRSGSKADTQY
TRBV4-1	TRBJ1-3	ASSPWTASGNTIY
TRBV5-5	TRBJ2-7	ASSLAAGYSYEQY
TRBV7-8	TRBJ2-5	ASSQKRRGSSGRARETQY
TRBV27	TRBJ2-1	ASSLRGYNEQF
TRBV28	TRBJ1-5	ASSLGGWGNQPQH
TRBV11-3	TRBJ2-3	ASGDRGSTDTQY
TRBV3-1/TRBV3-2	TRBJ1-2	ASSYVETGYGYT
TRBV7-9	TRBJ2-1	ASSDAGTSGLMDEQF
TRBV15	TRBJ1-5	ATSTTWGSNQPQH
TRBV25-1	TRBJ1-1	ASRGEMNTEAF
TRBV27	TRBJ2-3	ASGTSADTQY
TRBV12-3/TRBV12-4	TRBJ1-1	ASSFRTFRAF
TRBV7-6	TRBJ2-7	ASRGTGGSYEQY
TRBV7-9	TRBJ2-4	ASSPDRGRPGIQY
TRBV7-9	TRBJ1-2	ASIISASGFGYT
TRBV19	TRBJ2-2	ASSINRTENTGELF
TRBV28	TRBJ1-2	ASSFYPEGGYT
TRBV30	TRBJ1-4	AWSPGTGGLGEKLF
TRBV7-3	TRBJ1-2	ASSPGAGLEGYT
TRBV9	TRBJ2-5	ASSPWDRQETQY
TRBV27	TRBJ1-2	ASSLGAGGSNYGYT
TRBV7-2	TRBJ1-1	ASSLGQQNTEAF
TRBV5-5	TRBJ1-5	ASSWGTGNSNQPQH
TRBV21-1	TRBJ2-7	ASSSHWTGLSSYEQY
TRBV7-8	TRBJ1-2	ASSPRAGGNYGYT
TRBV4-3	TRBJ1-6	ASSQGTGDSPLH
TRBV25-1	TRBJ2-1	ASSEGGEDEQF
TRBV6-5	TRBJ2-1	ASTGGVVDEQF
TRBV25-1	TRBJ1-1	ASSEFPGFNTEAF
TRBV6-2/TRBV6-3	TRBJ2-7	ASSYPGDRDPYEQY
TRBV7-9	TRBJ1-4	ATSTGAPEKLF
TRBV21-1	TRBJ2-1	ASTRHRSRGRHNEQF
TRBV5-6	TRBJ1-6	ASSLVARGFSPLH
TRBV2	TRBJ1-4	ASKGVNEKLF
TRBV7-2	TRBJ2-2	ASSFNSGGTSTGELF
TRBV5-8	TRBJ2-7	ASSAGGTSGGSFYHEQY
TRBV7-9	TRBJ2-1	ASSLAQAAEQF
TRBV19	TRBJ1-6	ASSIGRTGGADNSPLH
TRBV2	TRBJ2-1	ASSPYNEQF
TRBV7-6	TRBJ2-1	ASSLRGSGSSYNEQF